The 23 T cell receptor beta chains given below trace back to one sample, sequenced in a study of shared clonotypes between healthy human individuals. The assay was immunoSEQ multiplex PCR, and TCRdb's table has in-frame clones only and misses some. The sample consists of roughly 640,000 clones, approximately 79% of them appearing once. The specimen was memory CD4+ T cells sorted from blood. The subset was: CD45RA-negative fraction. Receptors originate from a woman aged 25 to 39 in good health.

This clone was counted only a few times. The chain is built from TRBV2 and TRBJ2-4, with a possible D match to TRBD1 (6 bases). The CDR3 runs to 13 residues. Per the germline V gene, CDR1 is SNHLY and CDR2 is FYNNEI. V gave up 2 bases and J gave up 13 bases, with 15 bases separating them. CDR3 nucleotides: TGTGCCAGCAGTGAACCGGAAGGACAGCGCCAGTACTTC. It encodes CASSEPEGQRQYF.

The genes are TRBV28 and TRBJ2-3; 9 bases align to TRBD2. The V segment lost 3 bases and the J segment 12 bases; nucleotides outside the gene matches: 13. The CDR3 contains 15 residues. Germline V gene sequence: CDR1 MDHEN, CDR2 SYDVKM. The CDR3 protein is CASSFSATSGLQQYF. The CDR3 nucleotides read TGTGCCAGCAGTTTTTCCGCGACTAGCGGTTTACAACAGTATTTT.

The V gene is TRBV9, the J gene TRBJ2-7, with D uncertain. Germline CDR1 and CDR2: SGDLS and YYNGEE. The CDR3 has 15 residues. Trimming shortened V by 1 base and J by 0 bases, and 11 bases separated the two germline ends. CDR3 in amino acids: CASSVRSQPSYEQYF. For the CDR3, the DNA is TGTGCCAGCAGCGTACGGAGCCAGCCCTCCTACGAGCAGTACTTC.

The genes are TRBV19 and TRBJ2-6; 11 nucleotides line up with TRBD1. Trimming removed 5 bases from V and 4 bases from J; junction bases left unmatched: 7. The CDR3 length is 17 residues. From germline, CDR1 is LNHDA and CDR2 SQIVND (reference sequence). CDR3: CASSFGQGARGANVLTF. CDR3 DNA sequence: TGTGCCAGTAGTTTCGGACAGGGGGCGCGAGGGGCCAACGTCCTGACTTTC.

The chain employs TRBV2 and TRBJ1-4, with D possibly matching TRBD1 (5 bases). V was trimmed by 4 bases and J by 8 bases, leaving 11 bases between them. The germline V gene encodes CDR1 SNHLY and CDR2 FYNNEI. CDR3 size: 13 residues. The CDR3 DNA sequence: TGTGCCAGCAGTGGGGGCGAGAAGGAAAAACTGTTTTTT. This encodes CASSGGEKEKLFF.

The chain has TRBV7-8 and TRBJ2-4, with D perhaps assigned TRBD1 or TRBD2 (5 bases each). Germline V gene lookup returns CDR1 SGHVS and CDR2 FQNEAQ. The CDR3 sequence is 13 residues long. Trimming cost V 5 bases and J 4 bases, with 9 bases left between them. CDR3 in amino acids: CASSPGPKNIQYF. Here the CDR3 DNA reads TGTGCCAGCAGCCCGGGGCCAAAAAACATTCAGTACTTC.

The CDR3 protein is CAWSRREDTEAFF. The DNA for the CDR3 is TGTGCCTGGAGCCGCAGGGAGGACACTGAAGCTTTCTTT. The rearrangement joins TRBV30 to TRBJ1-1, with TRBD1 as a possible D gene (5 bases). The CDR3 loop spans 13 amino acids. V was cut by 3 bases and J by 3 bases, with 11 bases left in between. Germline loops: CDR1 GTSNPN, CDR2 SVGIG (reference sequence). The variable domain in full, with the rest retrieved from reference TRBV30 and TRBJ1-1, is SQTIHQWPATLVQPVGSPLSLECTVEGTSNPNLYWYRQAAGRGLQLLFYSVGIGQISSEVPQNLSASRPQDRQFILSSKKLLLSDSGFYLCAWSRREDTEAFFGQGTRLTVV.

V usage is TRBV28 and J usage is TRBJ1-2; 7 bases match TRBD1. Losses at the gene ends were 10 bases for V and 7 bases for J; bases not matched to a gene: 9. Germline CDR1 is MDHEN and CDR2 is SYDVKM. The CDR3 consists of 12 residues. The DNA for the CDR3 is TGTGCCACCCAGGGGGGGTTACTTGGCTACACCTTC. This sequence encodes CATQGGLLGYTF.

The chain has TRBV6-6 and TRBJ1-1; maybe TRBD1 (6 bases). Germline values: CDR1 MNHNY, CDR2 SVGAGI (reference sequence). CDR3 length: 11 amino acids. The V and J ends lost 6 bases and 8 bases respectively, with 10 bases between them. CDR3 in DNA: TGTGCCAGCAGCGACAGGCTCGAAGCTTTCTTT. Its protein product is CASSDRLEAFF.

This clone was seen at least ten times. The rearrangement links TRBV27 to TRBJ2-4; D perhaps matches TRBD1 (6 bases). The V end was cut by 5 bases, the J end by 5 bases, with 13 bases between. The CDR3 spans 14 residues. Germline CDR1 reads MNHEY; CDR2 reads SMNVEV (reference sequence). CDR3 residues: CASSADRFQNIQYF. CDR3 bases: TGTGCCAGCAGTGCTGACAGGTTCCAAAACATTCAGTACTTC.

The chain uses TRBV7-2 and TRBJ2-5; 13 bases fit TRBD2. This CDR3 contains 19 residues. The J segment lost 2 bases and the V segment lost 4 bases, leaving 13 bases of the junction unmatched. Germline V CDR1 and CDR2: SGHTA, FQGNSA. CDR3 sequence reads: CASSWTSGRGVTQQETQYF. In DNA, the CDR3 is TGTGCCAGCAGCTGGACTAGCGGGAGAGGGGTTACACAACAAGAGACCCAGTACTTC.

This clone was counted a single time. Other nucleotide sequences in the sample specify the same CDR3. The chain is built from TRBV13 and TRBJ2-7, with D possibly being TRBD2 (5 bases). Germline V gene sequence: CDR1 PRHDT, CDR2 FYEKMQ (reference sequence). The ends were cut back, 3 bases at V and 2 bases at J, with 20 bases in the middle. The CDR3 is made up of 17 amino acids. CDR3 loop: CASSLGVGRNTPYEQYF. In DNA form, the CDR3 reads TGTGCCAGCAGCTTGGGAGTCGGTCGTAACACACCCTACGAGCAGTACTTC.

About this clone: The same CDR3 can be traced to other DNA sequences in this sample. The chain carries TRBV5-1 and TRBJ2-3; 12 positions agree with TRBD2. The germline V gene has CDR1 SGHRS and CDR2 YFSETQ. CDR3 length: 16 residues. The junction had 2 bases not matched to a gene; V was cut back by 0 bases and J by 3 bases. The CDR3 is CASSLDGTSGTDTQYF. The CDR3 bases are TGCGCCAGCAGCTTGGACGGGACTAGCGGGACAGATACGCAGTATTTT.

The V gene is TRBV5-5, the J gene TRBJ2-7; tentatively, D is TRBD1 (6 bases). The ends were cut back, 0 bases at V and 3 bases at J, with 13 bases in the middle. This CDR3 contains 15 residues. Germline V gene data show CDR1 as SGHKS and CDR2 as YYEKEE (reference sequence). CDR3 region: CASSLADRPYYEQYF. The CDR3 DNA reads as TGTGCCAGCAGCTTGGCGGACAGACCCTACTACGAGCAGTACTTC.

V gene TRBV30 combines with J gene TRBJ2-7; tentative D call: TRBD2 (5 bases). Trimming removed 5 bases at V and 4 bases at J, with 15 bases between. Germline CDR1 reads GTSNPN; CDR2 reads SVGIG (reference sequence). CDR3 length equals 13 residues. The CDR3: CAWSSNSGYEQYF. CDR3 in DNA: TGTGCCTGGTCCTCGAACAGCGGATACGAGCAGTACTTC.

Worth noting for this clone: One junction end disagrees with the germline gene, perhaps due to a read error. The chain is built from TRBV19 and TRBJ1-5; no clear D. Germline loops: CDR1 LNHDA, CDR2 SQIVND (reference sequence). This CDR3 region has 16 residues. The DNA of the CDR3 is TGTGCCAGTAGTCTAGATGCCGGCCGCGACAATCAGCCCCAGCATTTT. Protein product: CASSLDAGRDNQPQHF.

This clone was seen a single time. The CDR3 nucleotides read TGTGCCAGCTCAGACGGGACAGGGGATTTTGGCAATCAGCCCCAGCATTTT. It yields the protein CASSDGTGDFGNQPQHF. The chain links TRBV18 to TRBJ1-5, with 10 bases lining up with TRBD1. Looked up from germline, CDR1 is KGHSH and CDR2 is LQKENI. The CDR3 is 17 residues long. Unmatched junction bases numbered 9, after V lost 5 bases and J lost 2 bases. The full variable domain, in which reference TRBV18 and TRBJ1-5 provide the parts outside the CDR3, is NAGVMQNPRHLVRRRGQEARLRCSPMKGHSHVYWYRQLPEEGLKFMVYLQKENIIDESGMPKERFSAEFPKEGPSILRIQQVVRGDSAAYFCASSDGTGDFGNQPQHFGDGTRLSIL.

This rearrangement joins TRBV7-8 to TRBJ2-7, with 7 positions matching TRBD1. The length of the CDR3 is 14 residues. V shed 1 base, J shed 4 bases, and the junction held 4 bases outside the gene matches. Germline CDR1 reads SGHVS; CDR2 reads FQNEAQ. The CDR3: CASSLDRGPYEQYF. Here the CDR3 DNA reads TGTGCCAGCAGCTTAGACAGGGGACCATACGAGCAGTACTTC.

The gene calls are TRBV18 and TRBJ2-5; the match to TRBD1 covers 7 bases. The CDR3 has 15 residues. Germline V gene data show CDR1 as KGHSH and CDR2 as LQKENI. The J segment lost 0 bases and the V segment lost 1 base, leaving 2 bases of the junction unmatched. In DNA form, the CDR3 reads TGTGCCAGCTCACCACGGGGGACAGACCAAGAGACCCAGTACTTC. Translation gives CASSPRGTDQETQYF. The whole variable domain, filled in from reference TRBV18 and TRBJ2-5, reads NAGVMQNPRHLVRRRGQEARLRCSPMKGHSHVYWYRQLPEEGLKFMVYLQKENIIDESGMPKERFSAEFPKEGPSILRIQQVVRGDSAAYFCASSPRGTDQETQYFGPGTRLLVL.

This sequence joins TRBV11-2 and TRBJ1-1; perhaps TRBD1 as D (6 bases). This CDR3 has 14 amino acids. Germline V gene sequence: CDR1 SGHAT, CDR2 FQNNGV. Trimming took 2 bases from V and 8 from J, leaving 15 bases between them. The CDR3 is CASSLKGVPGEAFF. The CDR3 DNA sequence: TGTGCCAGCAGCTTAAAGGGGGTTCCCGGAGAAGCTTTCTTT.

The V call is TRBV7-2, the J call TRBJ2-1; 11 nucleotides align to TRBD2. CDR1 and CDR2 (germline): SGHTA, FQGNSA. The J segment lost 8 bases and the V segment lost 4 bases, leaving 10 bases of the junction unmatched. This CDR3 contains 16 residues. In nucleotides, the CDR3 is TGTGCCAGCAGCTCCAGAGGTCTAGCGGGAGGCGATGAGCAGTTCTTC. It yields the protein CASSSRGLAGGDEQFF.

Regarding this clone: The sample has other DNA sequences that encode this CDR3 too. The chain carries TRBV28 and TRBJ1-5; no clear D. Germline lookup yields CDR1 MDHEN and CDR2 SYDVKM. Trimming stripped 1 base from V and 0 bases from J, with 7 bases between. This CDR3 is 15 amino acids long. The CDR3 loop is CASSLSGYSNQPQHF. CDR3 DNA sequence: TGTGCCAGCAGTTTATCGGGGTATAGCAATCAGCCCCAGCATTTT.

This sequence joins TRBV18 and TRBJ2-7; D not resolved. The CDR3 covers 13 residues. Trimming took 1 base from V and 3 from J, leaving 7 bases between them. Germline V lookup: CDR1 KGHSH, CDR2 LQKENI. The CDR3 DNA reads as TGTGCCAGCTCACCACTGAACGGCTACGAGCAGTACTTC. It codes for CASSPLNGYEQYF.